This T cell receptor (beta chain) was found in a study of OX40 agonist ivuxolimab in advanced cancers. With regard to this clone: As yet, its antigen is unknown.

Only in-frame clones appear in the TCRdb table, and some are missing; sequencing was by immunoSEQ multiplex PCR. The data contain some 100,000 clones, around nine tenths of them singletons. Trimming took 5 bases from V and 4 from J; bases not matched to a gene: 5. The length of the CDR3 is 14 residues. The germline CDR1 and CDR2 sequences are KGHSH and LQKENI. Drawing of blood for sampling happened at baseline, at cycle 4 day 1, and at cycle 7 day 1. General study findings and limits: Relative to CD4+ cells, CD8+ T cells on average had more expanded clones. There was clonal expansion of CD4+ and CD8+ blood T cells by week 6 at 0.1 to 3.0 mg/kg. In a subset of nonresponders, normalized T-cell clonal expansion was also low.

The source is an adult with an advanced solid tumor such as melanoma, head and neck, liver or kidney cancer. V gene TRBV18 combines with J gene TRBJ2-7, with 10 bases identical to TRBD1. The source was CD4+ or CD8+ T cells sorted from blood, collected in a trial of the OX40 agonist ivuxolimab. CDR3: CASSGGTGAYEQYF. The CDR3 DNA is TGTGCCAGCTCAGGGGGGACAGGGGCTTACGAGCAGTACTTC.